This TCR beta chain comes out of a study of blood T cell repertoires in COVID-19. Original analysis: Reference gene primer amplification yielded estimated nucleated cell counts. This table comes from immunoSEQ multiplex PCR, and its TCRdb copy is limited to in-frame clones, with some not included. V and J calls and clone size come straight from that table; D and trimming were deduced from the DNA. The sample has 180,000 or so clones, 60% to 80% seen once. The CDR3 is 15 amino acids. V dropped 1 base and J dropped 0 bases, with 10 bases sitting between them. Germline CDR1 reads MNHNS; CDR2 reads SASEGT. Participants, 18 to 89 years old, spanned about two dozen US areas. Cohorts were based on clinical histories the participants reported. A PCR-confirmed or clinician-diagnosed COVID-19 case had contacted exposed participants within 2 weeks of entry.

The origin of this receptor is a man aged 55 to 70 who had been exposed to COVID-19. The sequenced sample consisted of PBMCs or T cells enriched from blood (not recorded which). The chain couples TRBV6-1 to TRBJ2-7; no firm D call. In DNA form, the CDR3 reads TGTGCCAGCAGTGAAGAAAGCGCCAGCTCCTACGAGCAGTACTTC. This codes for CASSEESASSYEQYF.